The 13 T cell receptor beta chains in this list originate from one sample, sequenced in a study of response to subunit inactivated influenza vaccine. TCRdb used MiXCR to reprocess the RT-PCR reads, holding one entry per CDR3 protein. The sample holds 500,000 to 650,000 distinct CDR3 sequences, 6% to 9% seen once. This specimen consisted of PBMCs from blood, obtained less than 25 months after vaccination. The origin of the receptors is a man aged 50 to 75 who received an inactivated influenza vaccine.

This clonotype has just a few counts. CDR3 coding DNA: TGTGCCAGCAGTTCCATCGCAGGGTCGATTAACACCGGGGAGCTGTTTTTT. This translates into CASSSIAGSINTGELFF. This rearrangement joins TRBV27 to TRBJ2-2; possible D gene TRBD1, 5 bases. The V gene's germline CDR1 is MNHEY and CDR2 SMNVEV (reference sequence). The V end lost 4 bases, the J end lost 2 bases, and 17 bases lay between the germline ends. This CDR3 has 17 residues.

The table lists this clonotype with a few counts. The chain links TRBV4-2 to TRBJ2-3; 8 positions match TRBD2. Germline V gene data show CDR1 as LGHNA and CDR2 as YNFKEQ. J gave up 3 bases and V 0 bases, and 8 bases lay outside the gene matches. The CDR3 spans 17 residues. In DNA form, the CDR3 reads TGTGCCAGCAGCCAAGAGGGACGGGGGGGCTGGACAGATACGCAGTATTTT. Encoded protein: CASSQEGRGGWTDTQYF.

This clonotype was detected ten times or more. J is TRBJ1-5 and V is TRBV28, with D possibly being TRBD1 (5 bases). CDR3 length equals 13 residues. The germline V gene has CDR1 MDHEN and CDR2 SYDVKM. V lost 7 bases, J lost 4 bases, and 11 bases lay in between. CDR3 sequence: CASMGRMNQPQHF. CDR3 coding DNA: TGTGCCAGCATGGGACGGATGAATCAGCCCCAGCATTTT.

This clonotype was found a few times. The genes are TRBV10-3 and TRBJ1-2, with 7 bases that match TRBD1. The trim removed 4 bases at V and 4 bases at J, leaving 6 bases unmatched. The CDR3 is made up of 14 amino acids. Germline V gene data show CDR1 as ENHRY and CDR2 as SYGVKD. The CDR3 here is CAISAGGHFYGYTF. In DNA form, the CDR3 reads TGTGCCATCAGTGCAGGGGGGCACTTCTATGGCTACACCTTC.

The chain is built from TRBV7-2 and TRBJ2-5; D might be TRBD2 (5 bases). CDR1 SGHTA and CDR2 FQGNSA come from the germline V gene. Trimming cost V 5 bases and J 5 bases, with 12 bases left between them. The CDR3 has 13 amino acids. CDR3 sequence reads: CASSGSNVETQYF. As DNA, the CDR3 is TGTGCCAGCAGCGGGAGCAATGTGGAGACCCAGTACTTC.

This clonotype occurred many times. The chain is built from TRBV19 and TRBJ1-5; D perhaps matches TRBD1 (6 bases). CDR3 length: 13 residues. Trimming cost V 4 bases and J 4 bases, with 8 bases left between them. From germline, CDR1 is LNHDA and CDR2 SQIVND (reference sequence). CDR3 nucleotide sequence: TGTGCCAGTAGTAAACAGGGAAATCAGCCCCAGCATTTT. Translating gives CASSKQGNQPQHF.

This clonotype was detected many times. The chain employs TRBV20-1 and TRBJ1-6; D gene unclear. The germline V gene has CDR1 DFQATT and CDR2 SNEGSKA (reference sequence). V lost 0 bases and J 0 bases, leaving 9 bases between the germline ends. This CDR3 has 16 amino acids. The CDR3 bases are TGCAGTGCTAGAGATCTGGGGAGCTCCTATAATTCACCCCTCCACTTT. The encoded protein is CSARDLGSSYNSPLHF.

The sample holds a few counts of this clonotype. The rearrangement links TRBV10-3 to TRBJ2-5, with TRBD2 matching over 7 bases. This CDR3 has 16 amino acids. From germline, CDR1 is ENHRY and CDR2 SYGVKD. Losses at the gene ends were 0 bases for V and 2 bases for J; bases not matched to a gene: 6. For the CDR3, the DNA is TGTGCCATCAGTGAGTCCCCAGCGGGACCACAAGAGACCCAGTACTTC. It translates to CAISESPAGPQETQYF.

The chain carries TRBV30 and TRBJ2-3; tentative D call: TRBD2 (5 bases). Trimming stripped 1 base from V and 1 base from J, with 9 bases between. CDR1 is GTSNPN, CDR2 SVGIG, per germline (reference sequence). The CDR3 is made up of 14 amino acids. The CDR3 protein is CAWSAGVGTDTQYF. Written as DNA, the CDR3 is TGTGCCTGGAGTGCCGGGGTGGGCACAGATACGCAGTATTTT.

The chain couples TRBV6-1 to TRBJ1-2; 9 bases align to TRBD1. Looked up from germline, CDR1 is MNHNS and CDR2 is SASEGT. V was pared by 5 bases and J by 6 bases, with 16 bases of the junction left unmatched. This CDR3 is 17 amino acids long. The DNA for the CDR3 is TGTGCCAGCAGTCCTGTCCACCTCGGACAGGGGAACGATGGCTACACCTTC. Translated, it gives CASSPVHLGQGNDGYTF.

The chain combines TRBV20-1 with TRBJ1-3; D is unresolved. Trimming stripped 6 bases from V and 1 base from J, with 4 bases between. CDR1 DFQATT and CDR2 SNEGSKA come from the germline V gene (reference sequence). CDR3 length: 11 residues. The CDR3 sequence: CSATSGNTIYF. The CDR3 nucleotides read TGCAGTGCCACATCTGGAAACACCATATATTTT.

This clonotype was detected a few times. The genes are TRBV29-1 and TRBJ2-2, with D possibly being TRBD2 (7 bases). This CDR3 contains 16 residues. Per the germline V gene, CDR1 is SQVTM and CDR2 is ANQGSEA. The V gene lost 1 base and the J gene lost 4 bases, with 16 bases spanning the gap. CDR3 protein: CSVEVAWGGSTGELFF. Here the CDR3 DNA reads TGCAGCGTTGAAGTGGCGTGGGGGGGCTCCACCGGGGAGCTGTTTTTT.

V gene TRBV25-1 combines with J gene TRBJ2-3; D not resolved. The CDR3 length is 13 residues. Trimming stripped 6 bases from V and 9 bases from J, with 16 bases between. The germline V gene encodes CDR1 MGHDK and CDR2 SYGVNS. The CDR3 nucleotides are TGTGCCAGCAGCCCCGGGTCCCCCCGCACGCAGTATTTT. It codes for CASSPGSPRTQYF.